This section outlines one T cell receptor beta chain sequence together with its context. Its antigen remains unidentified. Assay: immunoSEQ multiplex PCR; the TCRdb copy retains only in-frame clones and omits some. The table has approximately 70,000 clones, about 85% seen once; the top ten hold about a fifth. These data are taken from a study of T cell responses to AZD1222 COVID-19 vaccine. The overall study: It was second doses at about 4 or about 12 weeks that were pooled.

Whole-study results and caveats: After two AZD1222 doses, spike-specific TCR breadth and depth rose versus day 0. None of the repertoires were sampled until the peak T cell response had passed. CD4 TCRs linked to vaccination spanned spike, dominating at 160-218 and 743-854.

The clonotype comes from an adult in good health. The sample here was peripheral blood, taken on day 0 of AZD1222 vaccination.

DNA for the CDR3: TGTGCCAGCAGCCAACCACTGGGTAGCTCTGGGGCCAACGTCCTGACTTTC. Its translation is CASSQPLGSSGANVLTF. V usage is TRBV4-2 and J usage is TRBJ2-6, with D unclear. Germline loops: CDR1 LGHNA, CDR2 YNFKEQ. The CDR3 covers 17 residues. Trimming shortened V by 2 bases and J by 0 bases, and 11 bases separated the two germline ends.